These T cell receptor beta chains were read from a single sample in a study of blood T cell repertoires in COVID-19. Repertoires were generated with immunoSEQ multiplex PCR, while TCRdb's copy carries only in-frame clones and drops some. The table records 300,000 to 350,000 clones, roughly 86% of them present only once. The specimen was peripheral blood. All receptors come from a man aged 25-45 years with COVID-19, enrolled during active disease. CDR3s include the opening cysteine and the closing phenylalanine or tryptophan.

V,J,CDR3
TRBV4-3,TRBJ2-1,CASSQGLAGGSYNEQFF
TRBV2,TRBJ2-7,CASSENRTVLTVEQYF
TRBV29-1,TRBJ2-3,CSVEDHRAGGTDTQYF
TRBV6-2/TRBV6-3,TRBJ1-1,CASSYPISGSNTEAFF
TRBV5-1,TRBJ2-1,CASSYQSAGQPYNEQFF
TRBV12-3/TRBV12-4,TRBJ2-2,CASSPRSTGELFF
TRBV20-1,TRBJ1-5,CSASRTGVGQPQHF
TRBV7-3,TRBJ1-4,CASSLSGSGNEKLFF
TRBV18,TRBJ1-4,CASSRLQGSNEKLFF
TRBV7-9,TRBJ2-7,CASSPDRVAYEQYF
TRBV5-1,TRBJ2-5,CASSAQPGGASSPETQYF
TRBV19,TRBJ1-4,CASSIPGLDEKLFF
TRBV25-1,TRBJ2-4,CASSARGGGPNIQYF
TRBV6-6,TRBJ1-2,CASRFGTGGGGYTF
TRBV27,TRBJ2-3,CASNPQGHTDTQYF
TRBV5-5,TRBJ2-5,CASSLAPTTTQETQYF
TRBV19,TRBJ2-1,CASSTSSGTGGYNEQFF
TRBV11-2,TRBJ2-2,CASGAGDTGELFF
TRBV5-6,TRBJ1-2,CASSFGQGAGYGYTF
TRBV15,TRBJ1-5,CATSSFAQPQHF
TRBV6-5,TRBJ1-2,CASSAGISYYGYTF
TRBV28,TRBJ2-7,CASLNRAGGPYYEQYF
TRBV6-1,TRBJ2-5,CASSEMTGGKETQYF
TRBV7-9,TRBJ1-1,CASSFPGNTEAFF
TRBV6-5,TRBJ2-1,CASTEWGGSHNEQFF
TRBV18,TRBJ1-1,CASSPVQGKIMNTEAFF
TRBV7-9,TRBJ2-3,CASSPPPSGPSTDTQYF
TRBV14,TRBJ1-1,CASSQEWGVNTEAFF
TRBV7-6,TRBJ2-5,CASRRGTVDAGETQYF
TRBV30,TRBJ2-7,CAWGNRASYEQYF
TRBV5-4,TRBJ1-1,CASSYRQGAVNTEAFF
TRBV5-1,TRBJ2-7,CASSNRAGGSYEQYF
TRBV27,TRBJ2-5,CASSLSGLGAETQYF
TRBV7-9,TRBJ1-6,CASSHRTGGINSPLHF
TRBV4-3,TRBJ2-2,CASSPGTATGELFF
TRBV28,TRBJ2-1,CASRREFYEQFF
TRBV5-1,TRBJ2-1,CASSQGSWGSGRNEQFF
TRBV19,TRBJ2-5,CATSAGTGKETQYF
TRBV11-1,TRBJ2-7,CASSTWTGSYEQYF
TRBV6-5,TRBJ2-2,CASRFDRAMNGELFF
TRBV9,TRBJ1-1,CASSPNGRTEAFF
TRBV11-1,TRBJ2-1,CASRLDWGEQFF
TRBV6-5,TRBJ2-3,CASSYSNSLAPDTQYF
TRBV4-2,TRBJ2-2,CASRISGTADTGELFF
TRBV4-3,TRBJ2-5,CASSQVLRGTQYF
TRBV2,TRBJ1-1,CASSAERMNTEAFF
TRBV21-1,TRBJ2-5,CASKGELAGVLRRGQYF